Listed below are T cell receptor beta chains from one sample, sequenced in a study of blood T cells in healthy people across ages. TCRdb called the 5' RACE reads again in MiXCR, with one record for every CDR3 protein. The sample holds 920,000 or so distinct CDR3 sequences, 45% seen once. Sequencing used blood. The receptors stem from an older woman in good health. The CDR3 runs from the conserved cysteine through the conserved F or W. Each record gives: J gene, clone size, CDR3 length, V gene, D gene, CDR3 DNA, CDR3 protein. D genes are given only for firm matches. Not all rows give a size; the values are once, few, many and, for expanded clones, a class.

TRBJ2-1 few 14 TRBV29-1 NA TGCAGCGTTGTTTGGGGCAACTCCTACAATGAGCAGTTCTTC CSVVWGNSYNEQFF
TRBJ2-1 NA 15 TRBV12-3/TRBV12-4 NA TGTGCCAGCAGTTTAACAGGGATTGGATACAATGAGCAGTTCTTC CASSLTGIGYNEQFF
TRBJ1-4 NA 16 TRBV7-9 NA TGTGCCAGCAGCCGGACAGTACGGCGGTTGGATGAAAAACTGTTTTTT CASSRTVRRLDEKLFF
TRBJ1-5 once 17 TRBV5-6 TRBD1 TGTGCCAGCAGCTTGGGACCCCGGACAGGGGGCTTAAAGGCCCAGCATTTT CASSLGPRTGGLKAQHF
TRBJ2-3 NA 14 TRBV28 NA TGTGCCAGCAGTTTGAGAATGGACACAGATACGCAGTATTTT CASSLRMDTDTQYF
TRBJ2-1 NA 21 TRBV5-1 NA TGCGCCAGCAGGCTTGCCTTTTGGGACAGGGTATCGGGAGGGCCGTGGAATGAGCAGTTCTTC CASRLAFWDRVSGGPWNEQFF
TRBJ2-1 NA 17 TRBV5-1 TRBD1 TGCGCCAGCAGCTTGAAAGGGACAGGGGTTGGCTACAATGAGCAGTTCTTC CASSLKGTGVGYNEQFF
TRBJ2-7 NA 11 TRBV30 NA TGTGCCTGGAGTGCTAGCTACGAGCAGTACTTC CAWSASYEQYF
TRBJ1-6 NA 14 TRBV28 NA TGTGCCAGCAGTTTGACACAGGCGAGTTCACCCCTCCACTTT CASSLTQASSPLHF
TRBJ2-5 NA 15 TRBV7-2 NA TGTGCCAGCAGCTTTCTTTCCGGACTGGCAGGAGAGCAGTACTTC CASSFLSGLAGEQYF
TRBJ1-2 NA 13 TRBV20-1 NA TGCAGTGCTAGAGGGAACCTGGGGAATGGCTACACCTTC CSARGNLGNGYTF
TRBJ2-1 NA 15 TRBV19 TRBD2 TGTGCCAGTAGTATCCTCGGACTAGGGTACAATGAGCAGTTCTTC CASSILGLGYNEQFF
TRBJ2-7 NA 15 TRBV20-1 TRBD1 TGCAGTGCTAGAGATCCCGACAGGGGAGACGGCGAGCAGTACTTC CSARDPDRGDGEQYF
TRBJ2-5 NA 15 TRBV15 TRBD2 TGTGCCACCAGCAGAGATTATTCGGGGGGGGAGACCCAGTACTTC CATSRDYSGGETQYF
TRBJ2-1 few 15 TRBV10-3 NA TGTGCCATCAGTGATACCGCGGTAACCTACAATGAGCAGTTCTTC CAISDTAVTYNEQFF
TRBJ2-7 many 13 TRBV11-3 NA TGTGCCAGCAGTGGAGGGACAGACTACGAGCAGTACTTC CASSGGTDYEQYF
TRBJ2-3 NA 13 TRBV6-5 NA TGTGCCAGCAGAACTAGGGGGAGGGATACGCAGTATTTT CASRTRGRDTQYF
TRBJ2-5 few 16 TRBV12-3/TRBV12-4 TRBD1 TGTGCCAGCAGCCCCACAGAGACAGGGATTTTGGAGACCCAGTACTTC CASSPTETGILETQYF
TRBJ1-2 NA 13 TRBV20-1 NA TGCAGTGCTAGAGATCCAGGGAACTATGGCTACACCTTC CSARDPGNYGYTF
TRBJ2-1 many 15 TRBV7-2 NA TGTGCCAGCAGCTTATTCTACGCCTCCTACAATGAGCAGTTCTTC CASSLFYASYNEQFF
TRBJ2-1 NA 16 TRBV20-1 TRBD2 TGCAGTGCTAGAGATCGACTAGCCTGGGGTTACAATGAGCAGTTCTTC CSARDRLAWGYNEQFF
TRBJ2-7 NA 16 TRBV21-1 NA TGTGCCAGCGGCGGGGCGGGAGGGCACATTCTCTATGAGCAGTACTTC CASGGAGGHILYEQYF
TRBJ1-5 NA 20 TRBV28 TRBD1 TGTGCCAGCAGGATGCTTTCCCGGCCCAGGGGGCCATATAGCAATCAGCCCCAGCATTTT CASRMLSRPRGPYSNQPQHF
TRBJ2-7 NA 14 TRBV20-1 NA TGCAGTGCTTGTAATACTCAGGTCTGCTACGAGCAGTACTTC CSACNTQVCYEQYF
TRBJ2-3 few 14 TRBV24-1 NA TGTGCCACCAGTGATGTAGGGATTACAGATACGCAGTATTTT CATSDVGITDTQYF
TRBJ1-5 few 16 TRBV4-1 TRBD1 TGCGCCAGCAGCCAAGAACAGGGGAATAGCAATCAGCCCCAGCATTTT CASSQEQGNSNQPQHF
TRBJ2-3 NA 14 TRBV27 NA TGTGCCAGCAGTCGACAGGGAGGGGTAAAGTCCCGGTATTTT CASSRQGGVKSRYF
TRBJ2-7 few 11 TRBV29-1 NA TGCAGCGTAAAGGGGGCCTACGAGCAGTACTTC CSVKGAYEQYF
TRBJ2-3 few 13 TRBV20-1 NA TGCAGTGCTAGATCCCCGCTTGGAGGGACGCAGTATTTT CSARSPLGGTQYF
TRBJ2-3 many 15 TRBV2 NA TGTGCCAGCAGTGGACAATCCTACCGAGCGGATACGCAGTATTTT CASSGQSYRADTQYF
TRBJ2-3 few 18 TRBV27 TRBD1 TGTGCCAGCAGTTTATTCCGGCCGGGACAGGGGGCTGGCGATACGCAGTATTTT CASSLFRPGQGAGDTQYF
TRBJ2-3 many 12 TRBV30 NA TGTGCCTGGAGTATACAGTCAGATACGCAGTATTTT CAWSIQSDTQYF
TRBJ1-4 NA 13 TRBV5-1 NA TGCGCCAGCAGCTCATACGCGGATGAAAAACTGTTTTTT CASSSYADEKLFF
TRBJ2-3 NA 16 TRBV2 TRBD2 TGTGCCAGCAATACTGAGGCTAGCGGGAACACAGATACGCAGTATTTT CASNTEASGNTDTQYF
TRBJ1-2 NA 13 TRBV2 TRBD1 TGTGCCAGCAGTGAGGACAGGGATCATGGCTACACCTTC CASSEDRDHGYTF
TRBJ1-2 few 13 TRBV12-3/TRBV12-4 NA TGTGCCAGCACCCTACTTAGGACAGCTGGCTACACCTTC CASTLLRTAGYTF
TRBJ2-1 NA 12 TRBV10-3 NA TGTGCCATCAGTGGGTTGCTGAATGAGCAGTTCTTC CAISGLLNEQFF
TRBJ2-7 once 15 TRBV13 NA TGTGCCAGCAGCCAACCCGGGGCCTCTAGGGTCGAGCAGTACTTC CASSQPGASRVEQYF
TRBJ2-1 NA 16 TRBV6-5 TRBD2 TGTGCCAGCAGTTACTCGGGGGGGAACTCCTACAATGAGCAGTTCTTC CASSYSGGNSYNEQFF
TRBJ2-7 once 16 TRBV4-1 NA TGCGCCAGCAGCCAATTCCAGGACCAATTGTCCTACGAGCAGTACTTC CASSQFQDQLSYEQYF
TRBJ2-7 few 14 TRBV20-1 NA TGCAGTGCTCCACTACCGGGACGTGACTACGAGCAGTACTTC CSAPLPGRDYEQYF
TRBJ2-5 NA 18 TRBV7-4 TRBD2 TGTGCCAGCAGCCGAGAGCGGGAGGGCCTTAAACTTCGGGAGACCCAGTACTTC CASSREREGLKLRETQYF
TRBJ2-3 NA 16 TRBV6-1 NA TGTGCCAGCCGCCTCGGTTTTAGGGAACCCACAGATACGCAGTATTTT CASRLGFREPTDTQYF
TRBJ2-6 few 17 TRBV15 TRBD1 TGTGCCACCAGCAGGAGACAGGGGGTCCCTGGGGCCAACGTCCTGACTTTC CATSRRQGVPGANVLTF
TRBJ2-1 NA 15 TRBV3-1 TRBD1 TGTGCCAGCAGCCAATACAGGGGGCCCTACAATGAGCAGTTCTTC CASSQYRGPYNEQFF
TRBJ2-5 NA 15 TRBV5-1 NA TGCGCCAGCAGCCCTCTTGCGGCGGGAAAAGAGACCCAGTACTTC CASSPLAAGKETQYF
TRBJ1-5 once 15 TRBV7-2 TRBD1 TGTGCCAGCAGCTACCATGGGACAGTCAATCAGCCCCAGCATTTT CASSYHGTVNQPQHF
TRBJ2-1 once 15 TRBV27 TRBD1 TGTGCCAGCAGTTCGACAGGGGTTCGGGAGTATGAGCAGTTCTTC CASSSTGVREYEQFF
TRBJ1-2 few 13 TRBV7-2 NA TGTGCCAGCAACCCGGGGGGGAAAGGTGGCTACACCTTC CASNPGGKGGYTF
TRBJ1-5 few 15 TRBV7-3 TRBD1 TGTGCCAGCAGATTACAGGGGCGGTTTAATCAGCCCCAGCATTTT CASRLQGRFNQPQHF
TRBJ2-7 NA 16 TRBV5-1 TRBD1 TGCGCCAGCAGCTCCGGGACAGGGGCTTCCATCTACGAGCAGTACTTC CASSSGTGASIYEQYF
TRBJ2-5 NA 15 TRBV6-2/TRBV6-3 NA TGTGCCAGCAGTCCCCACATCCAGGGGCGCCTCGGGCAGTACTTC CASSPHIQGRLGQYF
TRBJ2-7 NA 15 TRBV10-2 NA TGCGCCAGCAGTGTAGGAGAGGGTAACTACTACGAGCAGTACTTC CASSVGEGNYYEQYF
TRBJ2-7 few 15 TRBV5-1 TRBD2 TGCGCCACTACCCCGGGACTAGTTGGACCCTACGAGCAGTACTTC CATTPGLVGPYEQYF
TRBJ2-5 NA 14 TRBV5-4 NA TGTGCCAGCAGCTTGGAAGGGGATGGGGAGACCCAGTACTTC CASSLEGDGETQYF
TRBJ2-7 NA 16 TRBV6-6 TRBD1 TGTGCCAGCAGTTACTCGGGACAGGCTAAAGGCTACGAGCAGTACTTC CASSYSGQAKGYEQYF
TRBJ1-1 NA 13 TRBV7-8 NA TGTGCCAGCAGCGTAGCGGGGGTCACTGAAGCTTTCTTT CASSVAGVTEAFF
TRBJ2-3 few 16 TRBV29-1 NA TGCAGCGTTGAAGGGACTTATGAAGGGGGCACAGATACGCAGTATTTT CSVEGTYEGGTDTQYF
TRBJ1-5 NA 14 TRBV2 NA TGTGCCAGCCGGAGGGGTTTCGAGGGGCAGCCCCAGCATTTT CASRRGFEGQPQHF
TRBJ2-3 NA 15 TRBV6-4 TRBD2 TGTGCCAGCAGTGCTGGTGGGGGGGGTCCAGATACGCAGTATTTT CASSAGGGGPDTQYF